The TCR beta chain described here comes from a study of neurological immune-mediated disorders. Study-wide background: Of the multiple sclerosis patients, about 34 in total, some 30 were relapsing-remitting and 3 were secondary progressive.

In its sample, this clonotype was seen many times. Antigen unknown. Study-level findings and limits: No link was found between any clinical or MRI feature and the multiple sclerosis repertoire cluster.

Germline-derived CDR1 and CDR2 are SGHVS and FQNEAQ. CDR3 length equals 16 residues. The V end was cut by 1 base, the J end by 5 bases, with 14 bases between. Indicated time point: longitudinal time-point 2. TCRdb fed the 5' RACE reads into MiXCR, producing one record per CDR3 protein. The sample lists roughly 80,000 distinct CDR3 sequences, 4.5% to 7.5% occurring once. The receptor was isolated from a woman aged 60-75 years with multiple sclerosis. The V and J genes are TRBV7-8 and TRBJ2-2; tentatively, D is TRBD2 (7 bases). The sequencing sample was made of PBMCs. The CDR3, as DNA: TGTGCCAGCAGCTTAGTCGGAGGGGGGGGAACCGGGGAGCTGTTTTTT. Residues: CASSLVGGGGTGELFF.